The entry below describes one TCR beta chain. Its target is not known. These data come from a study of T cell responses to AZD1222 COVID-19 vaccine. Overall study results and limits: Repertoire sampling occurred only after the peak T cell response. Baseline antibody screening turned up just five to seven seropositive AZD1222 recipients.

The repertoire was sequenced with immunoSEQ multiplex PCR; TCRdb's copy has only in-frame clones and lacks some. The sample consists of 140,000 to 150,000 clones, 92% of them appearing once. V dropped 6 bases and J dropped 5; count of bases not matched to a gene: 6. The germline V gene encodes CDR1 SQVTM and CDR2 ANQGSEA. This CDR3 contains 12 residues. The genes are TRBV29-1 and TRBJ2-7, with TRBD1 identical over 8 bases. This sample comprised peripheral blood, obtained 28 days after the second AZD1222 dose. This clonotype was obtained from an adult who received the AZD1222 COVID-19 vaccine. This chain's CDR3 is CSVADRGDEQYF. CDR3 nucleotide sequence: TGCAGCGTCGCAGACAGGGGCGACGAGCAGTACTTC.